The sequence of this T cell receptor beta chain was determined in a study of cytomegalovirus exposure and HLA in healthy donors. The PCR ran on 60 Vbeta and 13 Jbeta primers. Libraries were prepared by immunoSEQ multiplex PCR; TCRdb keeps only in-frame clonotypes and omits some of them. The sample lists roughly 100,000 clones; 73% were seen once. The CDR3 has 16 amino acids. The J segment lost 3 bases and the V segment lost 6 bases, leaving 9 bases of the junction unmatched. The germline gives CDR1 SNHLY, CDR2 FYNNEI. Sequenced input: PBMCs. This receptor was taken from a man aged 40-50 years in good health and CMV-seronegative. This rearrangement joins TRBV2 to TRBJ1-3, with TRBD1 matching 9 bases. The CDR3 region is CASSPQGARVGNTIYF. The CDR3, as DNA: TGTGCCAGCAGCCCACAGGGGGCGAGGGTTGGAAACACCATATATTTT.